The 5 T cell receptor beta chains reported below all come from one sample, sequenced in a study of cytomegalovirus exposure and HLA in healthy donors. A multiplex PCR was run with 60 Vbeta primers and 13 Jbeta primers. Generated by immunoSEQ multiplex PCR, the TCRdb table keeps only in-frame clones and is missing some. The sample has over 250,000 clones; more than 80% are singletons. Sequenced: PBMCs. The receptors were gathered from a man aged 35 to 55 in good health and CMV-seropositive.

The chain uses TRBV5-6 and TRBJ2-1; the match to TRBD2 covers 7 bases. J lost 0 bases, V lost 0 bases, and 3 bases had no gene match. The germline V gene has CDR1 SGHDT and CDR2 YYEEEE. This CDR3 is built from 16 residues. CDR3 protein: CASSLVAGASYNEQFF. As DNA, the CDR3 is TGTGCCAGCAGCTTGGTTGCGGGAGCCTCCTACAATGAGCAGTTCTTC.

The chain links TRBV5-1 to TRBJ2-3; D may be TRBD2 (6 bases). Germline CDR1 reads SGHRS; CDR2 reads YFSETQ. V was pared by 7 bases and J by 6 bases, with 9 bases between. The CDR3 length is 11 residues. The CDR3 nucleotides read TGCGCCAGCTTACGGGGGGATACGCAGTATTTT. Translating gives CASLRGDTQYF.

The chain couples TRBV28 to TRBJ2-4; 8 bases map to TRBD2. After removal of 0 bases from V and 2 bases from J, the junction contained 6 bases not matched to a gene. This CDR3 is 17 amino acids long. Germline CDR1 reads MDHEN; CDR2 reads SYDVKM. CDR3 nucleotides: TGTGCCAGCAGTTTATGGTCCAGCGGGAGAACCAAAAACATTCAGTACTTC. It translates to CASSLWSSGRTKNIQYF.

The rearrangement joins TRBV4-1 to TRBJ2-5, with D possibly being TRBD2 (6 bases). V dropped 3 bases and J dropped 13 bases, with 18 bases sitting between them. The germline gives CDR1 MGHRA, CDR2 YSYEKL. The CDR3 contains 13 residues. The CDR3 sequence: CASSQTGDSPRYF. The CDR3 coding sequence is TGCGCCAGCAGCCAGACTGGGGACTCACCAAGGTACTTC.

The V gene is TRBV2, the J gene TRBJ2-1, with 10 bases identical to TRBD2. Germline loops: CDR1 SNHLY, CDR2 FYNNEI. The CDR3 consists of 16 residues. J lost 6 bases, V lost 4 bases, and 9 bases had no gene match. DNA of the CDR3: TGTGCCAGCAGTGTCGGGGCAAGCGGGAGGGTCAATGAGCAGTTCTTC. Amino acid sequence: CASSVGASGRVNEQFF.